A selection of T cell receptor beta chains follows, all from one sample in a study of blood T cell repertoires in COVID-19. Sequencing used immunoSEQ multiplex PCR; TCRdb keeps in-frame clones, though not all of them. Of approximately 100,000 clones in the sample, 84% are singletons; the top ten hold 10% to 15%. The sequencing sample was made of peripheral blood. The source of these receptors is a human donor in a cohort sampled during active or convalescent COVID-19. Both conserved end residues are trimmed from each CDR3. The order of the fields is V gene, J gene, clone size, CDR3 protein. The size of a clone is reported for some rows only, either as once, few or many, or as a class for expanded clones.

v_call: TRBV7-9
j_call: TRBJ1-1
clone_size: -
cdr3_aa: ASTNVGANTEAF

v_call: TRBV18
j_call: TRBJ1-3
clone_size: -
cdr3_aa: ASSPTPGGAGNTIY

v_call: TRBV18
j_call: TRBJ2-7
clone_size: -
cdr3_aa: ASSRGTASYEQY

v_call: TRBV7-2
j_call: TRBJ2-7
clone_size: -
cdr3_aa: ASSISTGGPYEQY

v_call: TRBV11-2
j_call: TRBJ2-5
clone_size: once
cdr3_aa: ASRRQGTETQY

v_call: TRBV27
j_call: TRBJ2-5
clone_size: -
cdr3_aa: ASRQRVRETQY

v_call: TRBV18
j_call: TRBJ1-5
clone_size: -
cdr3_aa: ASSPERNQPQH

v_call: TRBV5-1
j_call: TRBJ2-1
clone_size: -
cdr3_aa: ASSDLGGSYNEQF

v_call: TRBV25-1
j_call: TRBJ1-4
clone_size: -
cdr3_aa: ASSLPGTGNEKLF

v_call: TRBV27
j_call: TRBJ1-6
clone_size: -
cdr3_aa: ASSPTGGPPYNSPLH

v_call: TRBV11-2
j_call: TRBJ1-6
clone_size: -
cdr3_aa: ASSSTRGNSPLH

v_call: TRBV28
j_call: TRBJ2-1
clone_size: -
cdr3_aa: ASRQTGGYNEQF

v_call: TRBV6-4
j_call: TRBJ2-2
clone_size: -
cdr3_aa: ASSARTATNTGELF

v_call: TRBV7-2
j_call: TRBJ2-3
clone_size: once
cdr3_aa: ASSWAGGGNTDTQY

v_call: TRBV10-2
j_call: TRBJ1-1
clone_size: -
cdr3_aa: ASREQGNTEAF

v_call: TRBV27
j_call: TRBJ1-6
clone_size: -
cdr3_aa: ASRTSQGFSSYNSPLH

v_call: TRBV3-1/TRBV3-2
j_call: TRBJ1-3
clone_size: -
cdr3_aa: ASSPPAGVGGSGNTIY

v_call: TRBV2
j_call: TRBJ1-1
clone_size: -
cdr3_aa: ASSLQGAEAF

v_call: TRBV6-6
j_call: TRBJ1-2
clone_size: -
cdr3_aa: ASIETGSHYGYT

v_call: TRBV5-6
j_call: TRBJ1-4
clone_size: once
cdr3_aa: ASSLGGVSEKLF

v_call: TRBV7-2
j_call: TRBJ1-6
clone_size: -
cdr3_aa: ASTLGGNSPLH

v_call: TRBV6-5
j_call: TRBJ1-1
clone_size: few
cdr3_aa: ASRDRDRVNTEAF

v_call: TRBV28
j_call: TRBJ1-5
clone_size: -
cdr3_aa: ASRLSYRPGQGTSGNQPQH

v_call: TRBV5-1
j_call: TRBJ2-1
clone_size: -
cdr3_aa: ASRGSANEQF

v_call: TRBV15
j_call: TRBJ1-4
clone_size: -
cdr3_aa: ATSVDRAREKLF

v_call: TRBV5-5
j_call: TRBJ1-1
clone_size: -
cdr3_aa: ASSLRDYGENTEAF

v_call: TRBV6-5
j_call: TRBJ1-2
clone_size: -
cdr3_aa: ASSTRGAFYGYT

v_call: TRBV6-5
j_call: TRBJ1-6
clone_size: -
cdr3_aa: ASSSGGSLH

v_call: TRBV9
j_call: TRBJ2-2
clone_size: -
cdr3_aa: ASMVGPNTGELF

v_call: TRBV29-1
j_call: TRBJ2-5
clone_size: -
cdr3_aa: SVEVLGQLQETQY

v_call: TRBV25-1
j_call: TRBJ2-5
clone_size: -
cdr3_aa: ASSEAGSETQY

v_call: TRBV29-1
j_call: TRBJ1-1
clone_size: -
cdr3_aa: SVFRGGPTEAF

v_call: TRBV4-3
j_call: TRBJ1-2
clone_size: -
cdr3_aa: ASSQRTGYGYT

v_call: TRBV7-3
j_call: TRBJ2-3
clone_size: -
cdr3_aa: ASSSTITDTQY

v_call: TRBV30
j_call: TRBJ2-1
clone_size: once
cdr3_aa: AWSVLRYNEQF

v_call: TRBV11-2
j_call: TRBJ2-2
clone_size: -
cdr3_aa: ASSLAPTGTSVAGELF

v_call: TRBV7-3
j_call: TRBJ2-1
clone_size: -
cdr3_aa: ASSLAGTSGEEQF

v_call: TRBV30
j_call: TRBJ2-5
clone_size: -
cdr3_aa: AWSWSRQETQY

v_call: TRBV6-6
j_call: TRBJ1-2
clone_size: once
cdr3_aa: ASSYRQGQVDYGYT

v_call: TRBV7-3
j_call: TRBJ2-2
clone_size: few
cdr3_aa: ASSLRLAGGTGELF

v_call: TRBV2
j_call: TRBJ2-1
clone_size: -
cdr3_aa: ASSEQGYEQF

v_call: TRBV2
j_call: TRBJ2-5
clone_size: -
cdr3_aa: ASSRDRNQETQY

v_call: TRBV7-3
j_call: TRBJ1-2
clone_size: -
cdr3_aa: ASSPGSNYGYT

v_call: TRBV11-3
j_call: TRBJ1-2
clone_size: -
cdr3_aa: ASSSTPIHNYGYT

v_call: TRBV19
j_call: TRBJ2-2
clone_size: -
cdr3_aa: ASMGTPYTGELF

v_call: TRBV2
j_call: TRBJ1-5
clone_size: -
cdr3_aa: ASSGPVDRGPYSNQPQH

v_call: TRBV2
j_call: TRBJ1-2
clone_size: -
cdr3_aa: ASSPTENYGYT

v_call: TRBV4-1
j_call: TRBJ2-1
clone_size: -
cdr3_aa: ASSQGTRVLDNEQF

v_call: TRBV11-3
j_call: TRBJ1-1
clone_size: -
cdr3_aa: ASSLGGGEAEAF

v_call: TRBV12-3/TRBV12-4
j_call: TRBJ2-7
clone_size: -
cdr3_aa: ASSPRGYEQY

v_call: TRBV28
j_call: TRBJ1-2
clone_size: few
cdr3_aa: ASMKGAYGYT

v_call: TRBV3-1/TRBV3-2
j_call: TRBJ1-5
clone_size: -
cdr3_aa: ASSQEVGQPQH

v_call: TRBV6-4
j_call: TRBJ2-3
clone_size: -
cdr3_aa: ASSVGDRLTDTQY

v_call: TRBV5-1
j_call: TRBJ1-1
clone_size: few
cdr3_aa: ASSPAGTGGFTEAF

v_call: TRBV3-1/TRBV3-2
j_call: TRBJ2-7
clone_size: few
cdr3_aa: ASSQGRGWVLGLY

v_call: TRBV7-2
j_call: TRBJ2-7
clone_size: -
cdr3_aa: ASSHRLAGGPSSYEQY

v_call: TRBV3-1/TRBV3-2
j_call: TRBJ1-2
clone_size: -
cdr3_aa: ASSRTTVNYGYT

v_call: TRBV3-1/TRBV3-2
j_call: TRBJ1-2
clone_size: -
cdr3_aa: ASSQVIQGPNGYT

v_call: TRBV28
j_call: TRBJ1-5
clone_size: -
cdr3_aa: ASTSRGRGNQPQH